The clone carrying this T cell receptor beta chain was counted a few times. Its antigen is undetermined. Germline CDR1 is MNHEY and CDR2 is SVGAGI. This CDR3 spans 14 amino acids. V was clipped by 5 bases and J by 6 bases; unmatched bases: 6. TCRdb used MiXCR to reprocess the reads, holding one entry per CDR3 protein. Of approximately 400,000 distinct CDR3 sequences listed, roughly 31% are singletons. The data derive from a study of T cell repertoires in cytomegalovirus infection. Background on the study: From public TCR beta signatures came an indication of both CMV infection and matching HLA type.

Study conclusions and caveats: There were HLA-C-restricted CMV-specific TCR beta clonotypes dominating the ex vivo response. There were carriers of CMV plus the relevant HLA, and cumulative public TCR beta family frequency identified them.

This sequence originates from a human donor in good health (CMV status not recorded). Some clones in this sample may be carry-over from other donors' samples. The rearrangement uses TRBV6-5 and TRBJ2-2, with 7 bases aligning to TRBD2. The sample consisted of PBMCs. The CDR3 spells CASSRTTSAGELFF. CDR3 bases: TGTGCCAGCAGTCGAACTACTAGCGCCGGGGAGCTGTTTTTT.